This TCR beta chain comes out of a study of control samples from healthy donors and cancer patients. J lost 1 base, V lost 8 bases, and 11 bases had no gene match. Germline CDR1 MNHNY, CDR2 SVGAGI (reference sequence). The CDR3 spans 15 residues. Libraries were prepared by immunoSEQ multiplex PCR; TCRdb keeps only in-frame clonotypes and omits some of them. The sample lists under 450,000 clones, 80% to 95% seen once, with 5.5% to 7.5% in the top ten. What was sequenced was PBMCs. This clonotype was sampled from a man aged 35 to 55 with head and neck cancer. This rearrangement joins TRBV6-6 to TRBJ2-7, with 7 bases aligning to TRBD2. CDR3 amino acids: CASLGWEGQSYEQYF. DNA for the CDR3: TGTGCCAGCCTGGGGTGGGAGGGCCAGTCCTACGAGCAGTACTTC.